The text below deals with one T cell receptor (beta chain). This record belongs to a study of blood T cell repertoires in COVID-19. Study-level information: Sources were T cells, B-cell-depleted T cells, or PBMCs; the material itself was cDNA or gDNA.

V was pared by 6 bases and J by 0 bases, with 7 bases of the junction left unmatched. Germline V lookup: CDR1 ENHRY, CDR2 SYGVKD. The CDR3 length is 18 residues. Assay used: immunoSEQ multiplex PCR; TCRdb lists only in-frame clones, some missing. Counted here are under 350,000 clones, 86% occurring once; the ten biggest clones make up around 4%. In terms of age and location, participants ranged from roughly 18 to 90 years and lived in about two dozen US areas. Material for sequencing was PBMCs or T cells enriched from blood (not recorded which). The chain has TRBV10-3 and TRBJ2-2; 13 bases map to TRBD2. The clonotype was recovered from a man aged 25-45 years who had recovered from COVID-19. CDR3 residues: CAISNGLAGASNTGELFF. CDR3 in DNA: TGTGCCATCAGCAATGGACTAGCGGGGGCGTCGAACACCGGGGAGCTGTTTTTT.